The 31 T cell receptor beta chains presented below share a single source sample, sequenced in a study of neurological immune-mediated disorders (dated by TCRdb to between 2018 and 2021). Library construction relied on 5' RACE. The data were produced on an Illumina HiSeq 2500. TCRdb reran the public reads through fastp at Q25 and MiXCR, keeping productive beta chains. When rows share a CDR3 protein, they turn into one entry using the most common DNA and genes. For this sample there are 39,000 or so distinct CDR3 sequences; 2% to 2.5% appear just once. Of the sample, approximately 12% falls within the top ten clones. The sample consisted of PBMCs. The receptor source for this set is a man between 25 and 39 years old with multiple sclerosis.

This clonotype was seen many times. The gene calls are TRBV28 and TRBJ2-7, with 9 bases fitting TRBD2. Losses at the gene ends were 4 bases for V and 6 bases for J; bases not matched to a gene: 10. The CDR3 has 15 amino acids. Germline CDR1 and CDR2: MDHEN and SYDVKM. CDR3 coding DNA: TGTGCCAGCAGTTCGAGGAGGCGGGAGGGCCTCGAGCAGTACTTC. Its protein is CASSSRRREGLEQYF.

This clonotype was observed at least ten times. The chain combines TRBV6-1 with TRBJ2-1; D is possibly TRBD1 (6 bases). The ends were cut back, 6 bases at V and 6 bases at J, with 12 bases in the middle. The CDR3 covers 13 residues. Germline V gene sequence: CDR1 MNHNS, CDR2 SASEGT. DNA of the CDR3: TGTGCCAGCAGGGACGAAGGGGGCAATGAGCAGTTCTTC. Protein sequence: CASRDEGGNEQFF.

The chain links TRBV29-1 to TRBJ1-1; 9 nucleotides agree with TRBD1. The V segment lost 6 bases and the J segment 3 bases; nucleotides outside the gene matches: 5. The V gene's germline CDR1 is SQVTM and CDR2 ANQGSEA. The CDR3 consists of 13 residues. CDR3 sequence: CSVRDRAYTEAFF. The CDR3 region has the DNA TGCAGCGTGAGGGACAGGGCGTACACTGAAGCTTTCTTT.

This clonotype was detected many times. The chain employs TRBV4-3 and TRBJ2-2, with 7 bases fitting TRBD2. The CDR3 runs 18 residues. CDR1 LGHNA and CDR2 YSLEER come from the germline V gene. V lost 4 bases, J lost 0 bases, and 11 bases stayed unmatched. The CDR3 nucleotides are TGCGCCAGCAGCCCAGGAGGCGGGAGCGTCGCGAACACCGGGGAGCTGTTTTTT. It encodes CASSPGGGSVANTGELFF.

CDR3 DNA sequence: TGCAGTGCTAGAGTTCAGGGTACCTACGAGCAGTACTTC. Its translation is CSARVQGTYEQYF. The chain recombines TRBV20-1 with TRBJ2-7; possibly TRBD1 for D (5 bases). Germline V gene sequence: CDR1 DFQATT, CDR2 SNEGSKA (reference sequence). V lost 1 base, J lost 2 bases, and 9 bases lay in between. The CDR3 loop spans 13 amino acids.

This clonotype appeared many times. J is TRBJ1-2 and V is TRBV5-6; no clear D. The germline V gene has CDR1 SGHDT and CDR2 YYEEEE. This CDR3 comprises 14 residues. V lost 0 bases and J lost 2, with 8 bases in between. The CDR3 nucleotides read TGTGCCAGCAGCTTGGCCGGCGGGAACTATGGCTACACCTTC. Translating gives CASSLAGGNYGYTF.

This clonotype was counted many times. This chain joins TRBV6-5 and TRBJ2-1, with 11 bases fitting TRBD1. Germline CDR1 reads MNHEY; CDR2 reads SVGAGI. J lost 9 bases, V lost 2 bases, and 6 bases had no gene match. The CDR3 totals 15 residues. Here the CDR3 reads CASSYGRTGGTEQFF. In DNA, the CDR3 is TGTGCCAGCAGTTACGGGCGGACAGGGGGCACTGAGCAGTTCTTC.

This clonotype came up many times. This chain links TRBV3-1 with TRBJ2-2; weak D call: TRBD2 (6 bases). Trimming cost V 1 base and J 4 bases, with 7 bases left between them. The germline gives CDR1 LGHDT, CDR2 YNNKEL (reference sequence). The length of the CDR3 is 14 residues. This CDR3 is CASSQVRGTGELFF. Here the CDR3 DNA reads TGTGCCAGCAGCCAAGTGCGGGGCACCGGGGAGCTGTTTTTT.

CDR3 in DNA: TGCAGTGCTAGTAGGACTAGCGGTTCCACAGATACGCAGTATTTT. Encoded protein: CSASRTSGSTDTQYF. This sequence joins TRBV20-1 and TRBJ2-3; 10 bases agree with TRBD2. The CDR3 is 15 residues long. Germline CDR1 and CDR2: DFQATT and SNEGSKA (reference sequence). The J segment lost 2 bases and the V segment lost 3 bases, leaving 5 bases of the junction unmatched.

This clonotype was counted ten times or more. At one end the junction does not follow the germline gene, possibly because of a read error. This chain uses TRBV27 with TRBJ2-7, with a possible D match to TRBD2 (6 bases). Germline assignment: CDR1 MNHEY and CDR2 SMNVEV (reference sequence). The CDR3 loop spans 16 amino acids. The CDR3 loop reads CASRLSGVADSYEQYF. The CDR3 DNA reads as TGTGCCAGCAGATTATCCGGGGTAGCGGACTCCTACGAGCAGTACTTC.

The chain employs TRBV12-3 or TRBV12-4 and TRBJ1-5; 7 bases line up with TRBD1. Unmatched junction bases numbered 8, after V lost 6 bases and J lost 0 bases. The CDR3 is 16 residues long. CDR3 coding DNA: TGTGCCAGCAGCCCGGGAGGGGGCTATAGCAATCAGCCCCAGCATTTT. It specifies CASSPGGGYSNQPQHF.

This clonotype was found many times. The chain employs TRBV7-8 and TRBJ2-1; 9 bases align to TRBD2. With V trimmed by 1 base and J by 10 bases, 8 bases remained unmatched. In germline, CDR1 is SGHVS, CDR2 FQNEAQ. This CDR3 has 15 residues. The DNA for the CDR3 is TGTGCCAGCAGCTTAGTGGTTGGGACTAGCAAAGAGCAGTTCTTC. Residues: CASSLVVGTSKEQFF.

This clonotype was observed at least ten times. The chain has TRBV20-1 and TRBJ1-2, with 8 bases matching TRBD1. Trimming removed 5 bases from V and 6 bases from J; junction bases left unmatched: 14. In germline, CDR1 is DFQATT, CDR2 SNEGSKA (reference sequence). The CDR3 is made up of 15 amino acids. In DNA, the CDR3 is TGCAGTGCTCATCACAGGGGGGGAGGGAGGCATGGCTACACCTTC. Protein sequence: CSAHHRGGGRHGYTF.

This clonotype was observed many times. The chain has TRBV6-2 or TRBV6-3 and TRBJ2-1, with TRBD2 identical over 7 bases. With V trimmed by 7 bases and J by 6 bases, 9 bases remained unmatched. This CDR3 has 14 amino acids. The germline gives CDR1 MNHEY, CDR2 SVGEGT. The DNA for the CDR3 is TGTGCCAGCACCTTGCTGGGAGGGGCCAATGAGCAGTTCTTC. The encoded protein is CASTLLGGANEQFF.

This clonotype was observed many times. The chain couples TRBV7-9 to TRBJ2-6; D is possibly TRBD2 (7 bases). The CDR3 loop spans 17 amino acids. The V gene's germline CDR1 is SEHNR and CDR2 FQNEAQ (reference sequence). V dropped 5 bases and J dropped 1 base, with 15 bases sitting between them. The CDR3 here is CASSVARGASGANVLTF. The CDR3 DNA is TGTGCCAGCAGCGTTGCACGGGGGGCTTCTGGGGCCAACGTCCTGACTTTC. Full variable domain (rest looked up from reference TRBV7-9 and TRBJ2-6): DTGVSQNPRHKITKRGQNVTFRCDPISEHNRLYWYRQTLGQGPEFLTYFQNEAQLEKSRLLSDRFSAERPKGSFSTLEIQRTEQGDSAMYLCASSVARGASGANVLTFGAGSRLTVL.

This clonotype has at least ten counts. This sequence joins TRBV9 and TRBJ2-3, with D possibly matching TRBD2 (5 bases). CDR1 and CDR2 from the germline V gene are SGDLS and YYNGEE. The germline V and J ends were trimmed by 0 bases and 6 bases, with 14 bases remaining between them. The CDR3 spans 15 residues. Written as DNA, the CDR3 is TGTGCCAGCAGCGTAGTGGGCGGGCCCCCCGATACGCAGTATTTT. Its protein is CASSVVGGPPDTQYF.

This clonotype occurred many times. Written as DNA, the CDR3 is TGTGCCAGCAGCCAAGGGACAGGATGGGATGCTTTCTTT. This translates into CASSQGTGWDAFF. The chain is built from TRBV4-2 and TRBJ1-1, with 7 bases matching TRBD1. CDR3 length equals 13 residues. Germline CDR1 LGHNA, CDR2 YNFKEQ. V lost 1 base to trimming and J lost 11 bases; unmatched junction nucleotides: 7.

This clonotype occurred many times. The DNA for the CDR3 is TGTGCCAGCAGCCAAGAAGCGGGAGGGACCTACGAGCAGTACTTC. Amino acids: CASSQEAGGTYEQYF. The chain carries TRBV4-2 and TRBJ2-7; 10 nucleotides line up with TRBD2. The CDR3 totals 15 residues. Trimming removed 0 bases from V and 2 bases from J; junction bases left unmatched: 1. Germline V gene data show CDR1 as LGHNA and CDR2 as YNFKEQ.

This clonotype was recorded many times. This chain connects TRBV5-1 to TRBJ2-7, with 10 bases matching TRBD1. V was clipped by 0 bases and J by 5 bases; unmatched bases: 2. CDR3 length: 14 amino acids. CDR1 is SGHRS and CDR2 is YFSETQ in the germline V gene. CDR3 loop: CASSLEGTGDEQYF. Written as DNA, the CDR3 is TGCGCCAGCAGCTTGGAGGGGACAGGGGACGAGCAGTACTTC.

This clonotype was picked up many times. The J gene is TRBJ2-3, the V gene TRBV7-2; 10 nucleotides match TRBD2. The CDR3 runs 14 residues. The J segment lost 7 bases and the V segment lost 6 bases, leaving 7 bases of the junction unmatched. Germline V CDR1 and CDR2: SGHTA, FQGNSA. CDR3 amino acids: CASRLSGGANTQYF. The CDR3 DNA follows: TGTGCCAGCAGACTAAGCGGGGGGGCCAATACGCAGTATTTT. Full variable domain (missing parts from reference TRBV7-2 and TRBJ2-3): GAGVSQSPSNKVTEKGKDVELRCDPISGHTALYWYRQSLGQGLEFLIYFQGNSAPDKSGLPSDRFSAERTGGSVSTLTIQRTQQEDSAVYLCASRLSGGANTQYFGPGTRLTVL.

This clonotype was seen repeatedly, ten times or more. V and J are TRBV29-1 and TRBJ2-1; D is perhaps TRBD2 (6 bases). Germline V gene lookup returns CDR1 SQVTM and CDR2 ANQGSEA. The V and J ends lost 6 bases and 10 bases respectively, with 13 bases between them. The length of the CDR3 is 11 residues. The CDR3 is CSVPTRPEQFF. The DNA of the CDR3 is TGCAGCGTCCCGACTAGACCCGAGCAGTTCTTC.

At least ten counts were recorded for this clonotype. The junction does not match germline at one end; this may be a read error. This chain links TRBV12-3 or TRBV12-4 with TRBJ2-5, with D maybe TRBD1 (5 bases). The CDR3 spans 14 residues. CDR3 residues: CASRLGASKETQYF. The CDR3 DNA reads as TGTGCCAGCAGGTTAGGGGCTTCAAAAGAGACCCAGTACTTC.

This clonotype came up many times. The chain recombines TRBV5-1 with TRBJ2-7; D is unclear. Trimming cost V 4 bases and J 1 base, with 12 bases left between them. Germline V gene sequence: CDR1 SGHRS, CDR2 YFSETQ. The CDR3 is made up of 14 amino acids. CDR3 sequence: CASSSSTASYEQYF. Written as DNA, the CDR3 is TGCGCCAGCAGCAGCTCAACAGCTTCCTACGAGCAGTACTTC.

This clonotype has ten or more counts. The V call is TRBV7-2, the J call TRBJ1-4; D is undetermined. The CDR3 spans 15 residues. Germline CDR1 reads SGHTA; CDR2 reads FQGNSA. With 1 base removed from V and 0 bases from J, the gap between germline ends came to 6 bases. The chain's CDR3 is CASSLGLTTNEKLFF. The CDR3, as DNA: TGTGCCAGCAGCTTAGGACTGACAACTAATGAAAAACTGTTTTTT.

This clonotype was counted ten times or more. V usage is TRBV5-1 and J usage is TRBJ2-5, with 11 bases fitting TRBD2. V gave up 4 bases and J gave up 4 bases; unmatched junction bases: 3. CDR1 SGHRS and CDR2 YFSETQ come from the germline V gene. CDR3 size: 14 residues. CDR3 protein: CASSETSGAETQYF. In nucleotides, the CDR3 is TGCGCCAGCAGCGAGACTAGCGGGGCAGAGACCCAGTACTTC.

This clonotype was detected many times. The rearrangement joins TRBV18 to TRBJ2-1; 9 bases line up with TRBD2. Germline CDR1 KGHSH, CDR2 LQKENI. There are 16 residues in the CDR3. Germline trimming cut 6 bases from V and 4 bases from J; bases unmatched to any gene: 10. The CDR3 DNA follows: TGTGCCAGCTCTACTCCTCCAGCGGGAGGTTACAATGAGCAGTTCTTC. Translated: CASSTPPAGGYNEQFF. The full variable domain, in which reference TRBV18 and TRBJ2-1 provide the parts outside the CDR3, is NAGVMQNPRHLVRRRGQEARLRCSPMKGHSHVYWYRQLPEEGLKFMVYLQKENIIDESGMPKERFSAEFPKEGPSILRIQQVVRGDSAAYFCASSTPPAGGYNEQFFGPGTRLTVL.

This clonotype has at least ten counts. J is TRBJ2-5 and V is TRBV7-6, with D uncertain. The ends were cut back, 2 bases at V and 5 bases at J, with 15 bases in the middle. Germline V gene data show CDR1 as SGHVS and CDR2 as FNYEAQ. CDR3 length: 15 residues. CDR3: CASSLSQAVRETQYF. In DNA form, the CDR3 reads TGTGCCAGCAGCTTATCGCAGGCGGTTAGGGAGACCCAGTACTTC.

This clonotype was recorded many times. V is TRBV7-2 and J is TRBJ1-4, with D tentatively TRBD1 (5 bases). Deletions cut 5 bases from V and 4 bases from J, with 14 bases between. The germline CDR1 and CDR2 sequences are SGHTA and FQGNSA. The CDR3 extends over 15 amino acids. CDR3 sequence reads: CASSTGGWSNEKLFF. DNA of the CDR3: TGTGCCAGCAGCACCGGGGGGTGGAGTAATGAAAAACTGTTTTTT.

In its sample, this clonotype was seen many times. J is TRBJ2-1 and V is TRBV6-5, with TRBD1 identical over 8 bases. Germline values: CDR1 MNHEY, CDR2 SVGAGI. Trimming removed 4 bases from V and 1 base from J; junction bases left unmatched: 9. The CDR3 loop spans 17 amino acids. CDR3 sequence (DNA): TGTGCCAGCAGTTCTTCCCAGGGGGCGAAGTCCTACAATGAGCAGTTCTTC. Encoded protein: CASSSSQGAKSYNEQFF.

There are many counts of this clonotype. The gene calls are TRBV20-1 and TRBJ2-7; D unclear. The V gene's germline CDR1 is DFQATT and CDR2 SNEGSKA (reference sequence). With 6 bases removed from V and 3 bases from J, the gap between germline ends came to 9 bases. The CDR3 covers 11 residues. In nucleotides, the CDR3 is TGCAGTGCCCCGAACGTCTACGAGCAGTACTTC. It encodes CSAPNVYEQYF.

V and J are TRBV7-9 and TRBJ2-5; D is unresolved. CDR3 length equals 12 residues. Germline lookup yields CDR1 SEHNR and CDR2 FQNEAQ (reference sequence). V lost 10 bases and J lost 3, with 12 bases in between. This CDR3 reads CATGYGEETQYF. DNA for the CDR3: TGTGCCACCGGGTACGGCGAAGAGACCCAGTACTTC.